Listed here are 21 T cell receptor beta chains from one sample, sequenced in a study of molecular identifiers for immune sequencing clone quantification. TCRdb processed the PCR reads anew with MiXCR; each CDR3 protein has one entry. The repertoire holds nearly 55,000 distinct CDR3 sequences, approximately 34% seen once, with 3.5% to 4.5% in the top ten. Specimen: naive CD8+ T cells from blood, with Jurkat cell RNA spiked in. Described subset: FACS-sorted CD8+CD4-CCR7+CD45RA+ naive T cells. The receptors here all came from a human donor in good health. Some libraries in this study had Jurkat cell RNA spiked in.

About this clonotype itself: Since a much larger clone is just one base distant, this may be a read error. The CDR3, as DNA: TGTGCCAGCGGCCAAGGACACCATGAAAAACTGTTTTTT. Protein: CASGQGHHEKLFF. V is TRBV13 and J is TRBJ1-4; D perhaps matches TRBD1 (5 bases). The germline V gene has CDR1 PRHDT and CDR2 FYEKMQ (reference sequence). The CDR3 is made up of 13 amino acids. Trimming removed 8 bases from V and 6 bases from J, with 13 bases in between.

This clonotype was found a few times. The rearrangement joins TRBV11-2 to TRBJ2-4, with 12 bases fitting TRBD1. Trimming took 1 base from V and 0 from J; bases not matched to a gene: 19. CDR3 length equals 23 residues. The germline gives CDR1 SGHAT, CDR2 FQNNGV. The CDR3 protein is CASSLVLGQGASSPNRAKNIQYF. CDR3 coding DNA: TGTGCCAGCAGCTTAGTTTTGGGACAGGGGGCAAGTAGCCCCAATAGAGCCAAAAACATTCAGTACTTC.

This clonotype was recorded a few times. J is TRBJ2-7 and V is TRBV6-5; D is undetermined. With 0 bases removed from V and 7 bases from J, the gap between germline ends came to 10 bases. Germline V gives CDR1 MNHEY, CDR2 SVGAGI. The CDR3 has 13 residues. CDR3 protein: CASSYSSLGEQYF. The CDR3 nucleotides are TGTGCCAGCAGTTACTCGAGTTTGGGTGAGCAGTACTTC.

The gene calls are TRBV4-2 and TRBJ2-6; 9 positions agree with TRBD1. Germline CDR1 and CDR2: LGHNA and YNFKEQ. V shed 5 bases and J 0 bases; nucleotides not matched to a gene: 8. The length of the CDR3 is 18 residues. The CDR3 coding sequence is TGTGCCAGCAGCGATACAGGGGGCGGGTACTCTGGGGCCAACGTCCTGACTTTC. Translation gives CASSDTGGGYSGANVLTF.

The sample holds a few counts of this clonotype. The J gene is TRBJ2-3, the V gene TRBV5-8, with TRBD1 matching over 9 bases. The length of the CDR3 is 15 residues. Germline V gene lookup returns CDR1 SGHTS and CDR2 YDEGEE. With 4 bases clipped from V and 2 bases from J, the junction kept 5 bases outside the gene matches. In DNA, the CDR3 is TGTGCCAGCAGCCCGACAGGGGGGGACACAGATACGCAGTATTTT. Encoded protein: CASSPTGGDTDTQYF.

Note on this clonotype: The conserved phenylalanine or tryptophan normally closing the CDR3 is absent here, so this likely arose from a read error. The chain combines TRBV6-5 with TRBJ2-7, with 9 bases fitting TRBD1. The V and J ends lost 5 bases and 2 bases, in that order; junction bases with no gene match: 7. The germline V gene has CDR1 MNHEY and CDR2 SVGAGI. The CDR3 spans 15 residues. The CDR3 nucleotides read TGTGCCAGCAGTCCTCGGACAGGGGCGGCCTACGAGCAGTACTAC. This codes for CASSPRTGAAYEQYY.

There are a few counts of this clonotype. J is TRBJ2-1 and V is TRBV24-1; D not certain. Trimming left V 6 bases short and J 0 bases short, with 11 bases between. This CDR3 region has 15 residues. CDR1 KGHDR and CDR2 SFDVKD come from the germline V gene. The CDR3 DNA sequence: TGTGCCACCAGTCCCGGTATCCCCTCCTACAATGAGCAGTTCTTC. Translating gives CATSPGIPSYNEQFF.

With regard to this clonotype: At one end the junction does not follow the germline gene, possibly because of a read error. The chain has TRBV20-1 and TRBJ2-7; D is undetermined. The CDR3 length is 14 residues. Germline-derived CDR1 and CDR2 are DFQATT and SNEGSKA (reference sequence). Here the CDR3 reads CSAKFDTSFGEQSF. The CDR3, as DNA: TGCAGTGCTAAATTTGACACATCTTTCGGCGAGCAGTCCTTC.

In nucleotides, the CDR3 is TGTGCCAGCAGTTTTGCGGGAGGGCCACATGAGCAGTTCTTC. This codes for CASSFAGGPHEQFF. This chain links TRBV27 with TRBJ2-1; 9 bases match TRBD2. V trimming: 3 bases; J trimming: 8 bases; junction bases outside the gene matches: 5. CDR1 and CDR2 (germline): MNHEY, SMNVEV (reference sequence). The CDR3 extends over 14 amino acids.

This clonotype was counted at least ten times. The rearrangement joins TRBV20-1 to TRBJ1-4; D is possibly TRBD1 (5 bases). The CDR3 spans 15 residues. Trimming pared 0 bases from V and 8 bases from J, leaving 16 bases between. Germline V CDR1 and CDR2: DFQATT, SNEGSKA (reference sequence). The CDR3 region is CSARDLSGRAEKLFF. For the CDR3, the DNA is TGCAGTGCTAGAGATCTGTCAGGGAGGGCGGAAAAACTGTTTTTT.

The chain is built from TRBV19 and TRBJ2-7; D possibly corresponds to TRBD2 (5 bases). V gave up 1 base and J gave up 6 bases, with 13 bases separating them. The germline V gene encodes CDR1 LNHDA and CDR2 SQIVND (reference sequence). The CDR3 extends over 14 amino acids. The CDR3 DNA follows: TGTGCCAGTAGTATAGTTCCCGGGGTGTCCGAGCAGTACTTC. Encoded protein: CASSIVPGVSEQYF.

Concerning this clonotype: One base away lies a much larger clone, so this may be a sequencing read error. The chain combines TRBV29-1 with TRBJ2-1, with D perhaps given as TRBD1 or TRBD2 (5 bases each). The germline V gene encodes CDR1 SQVTM and CDR2 ANQGSEA. The CDR3 consists of 11 residues. CDR3 in DNA: TGCAGCATTGAAGGATGGGGGGAGCAGTTCTTC. It is translated as CSIEGWGEQFF.

This clonotype was counted a few times. The V and J genes are TRBV19 and TRBJ2-3; D is unclear. Between the trimmed V and J ends, which lost 5 bases and 4 bases, there was a span of 10 bases. Per germline, CDR1 LNHDA and CDR2 SQIVND (reference sequence). CDR3 length: 13 residues. CDR3 protein: CASSQVEADTQYF. The CDR3 bases are TGTGCCAGTAGTCAGGTAGAGGCAGATACGCAGTATTTT.

V is TRBV7-2 and J is TRBJ2-1; D gene ambiguous. Trimming took 1 base from V and 6 from J, leaving 19 bases between them. CDR1 and CDR2 from the germline V gene are SGHTA and FQGNSA. This CDR3 is 17 amino acids long. The CDR3 reads CASSLGPPGKTCNEQFF. The CDR3 region has the DNA TGTGCCAGCAGCTTAGGGCCGCCGGGTAAGACCTGCAATGAGCAGTTCTTC. The whole variable domain, filled in from reference TRBV7-2 and TRBJ2-1, reads GAGVSQSPSNKVTEKGKDVELRCDPISGHTALYWYRQSLGQGLEFLIYFQGNSAPDKSGLPSDRFSAERTGGSVSTLTIQRTQQEDSAVYLCASSLGPPGKTCNEQFFGPGTRLTVL.

There are a few counts of this clonotype. CDR3 coding DNA: TGTGCCAGCAGCTTAGATCGGCCGGGGAGCAGCTCTGGGGCCAACGTCCTGACTTTC. Its protein is CASSLDRPGSSSGANVLTF. The chain couples TRBV11-2 to TRBJ2-6, with D maybe TRBD2 (5 bases). The CDR3 consists of 19 residues. The germline V gene has CDR1 SGHAT and CDR2 FQNNGV. V gave up 0 bases and J gave up 0 bases, with 15 bases separating them.

On this clonotype: A read error is possible here, since a much larger clone lies one base away. It is likely a read error, because the conserved phenylalanine at the end of the CDR3 is missing. The rearrangement links TRBV10-3 to TRBJ2-5; no reliable D call. With 3 bases removed from V and 3 bases from J, the gap between germline ends came to 5 bases. Germline loops: CDR1 ENHRY, CDR2 SYGVKD. The CDR3 loop spans 12 amino acids. The CDR3 region is CAISDFEETQYI. As DNA, the CDR3 is TGTGCCATCAGTGATTTCGAAGAGACCCAGTACATC.

The CDR3 coding sequence is TGCGCCAGCAGCCAAGAGGCCGTCAGGGGGAAAAATGAAAAACTGTTTTTT. The encoded protein is CASSQEAVRGKNEKLFF. The chain joins TRBV4-3 to TRBJ1-4; 7 bases line up with TRBD1. Germline V gene sequence: CDR1 LGHNA, CDR2 YSLEER. The CDR3 covers 17 residues. V gave up 0 bases and J gave up 5 bases; unmatched junction bases: 9.

On this clonotype itself: This could be a read error, since a much larger clone is one nucleotide away. This chain joins TRBV6-2 or TRBV6-3 and TRBJ2-7; D unresolved. This CDR3 region has 12 residues. Per the germline V gene, CDR1 is MNHEY and CDR2 is SVGEGT. V shed 7 bases and J shed 3 bases, with 10 bases lying between them. CDR3 DNA sequence: TGTGCCAGCAAACAGTGGGTCTACGAGCAGTACTTC. Translated: CASKQWVYEQYF.

This clonotype was counted ten times or more. V gene TRBV5-1 combines with J gene TRBJ2-3; 9 positions agree with TRBD2. There are 16 residues in the CDR3. Trimming at V came to 4 bases and at J to 0 bases, leaving 6 bases not matched to a gene. Per germline, CDR1 SGHRS and CDR2 YFSETQ. The CDR3 loop is CASSTTSGTSTDTQYF. CDR3 DNA: TGCGCCAGCAGCACGACTAGCGGAACAAGCACAGATACGCAGTATTTT.

V gene TRBV6-6 combines with J gene TRBJ2-7, with D perhaps TRBD2 (6 bases). V shed 2 bases and J shed 3 bases, with 11 bases lying between them. The CDR3 loop spans 14 amino acids. Germline CDR1 MNHNY, CDR2 SVGAGI (reference sequence). The CDR3 nucleotides read TGTGCCAGCAGTTACGGGACTCCATACTACGAGCAGTACTTC. Translation gives CASSYGTPYYEQYF.

This clonotype turned up a few times. This chain links TRBV6-2 or TRBV6-3 with TRBJ2-7; D might be TRBD1 (5 bases). This CDR3 spans 13 amino acids. The germline gives CDR1 MNHEY, CDR2 SVGEGT. The V and J ends lost 2 bases and 6 bases respectively, with 11 bases between them. The CDR3 here is CASSYGQGAEQYF. The CDR3 DNA reads as TGTGCCAGCAGTTACGGGCAGGGTGCCGAGCAGTACTTC.